The 27 T cell receptor beta chains given below trace back to one sample, sequenced in a study of shared clonotypes between healthy human individuals. Assay used: immunoSEQ multiplex PCR; TCRdb lists only in-frame clones, some missing. The sample contains 1.5 million to 1.9 million clones, around 98% of which appear only once. The sequencing input was naive CD4+ T cells sorted from blood. Stated subset: CD45RA+ positively selected. The receptors originated from a man aged 25-45 years in good health.

This rearrangement joins TRBV10-3 to TRBJ2-2, with D perhaps given as TRBD1 or TRBD2 (5 bases each). Trimming cost V 7 bases and J 6 bases, with 21 bases left between them. Germline V gene data show CDR1 as ENHRY and CDR2 as SYGVKD. CDR3 size: 16 residues. The CDR3 DNA is TGTGCCATCAACGGGGCCAAAGGAGGTACCGCCGGGGAGCTGTTTTTT. This codes for CAINGAKGGTAGELFF.

The rearrangement links TRBV5-1 to TRBJ1-4, with D maybe TRBD1 (5 bases). CDR1 is SGHRS, CDR2 YFSETQ, per germline. Trimming removed 0 bases at V and 7 bases at J, with 16 bases between. CDR3 size: 16 residues. The CDR3 DNA reads TGCGCCAGCAGCTTGGCCGGTCCCGGGGCTAGTGAAAAACTGTTTTTT. Its protein product is CASSLAGPGASEKLFF.

The J gene is TRBJ2-1, the V gene TRBV5-4; D might be TRBD1 (5 bases). The CDR3 length is 15 residues. The germline gives CDR1 SGHNT, CDR2 YYREEE (reference sequence). V lost 2 bases, J lost 6 bases, and 15 bases lay in between. The CDR3 nucleotides read TGTGCCAGCAGCTTACCGGGTCCACAGGTCAATGAGCAGTTCTTC. As protein: CASSLPGPQVNEQFF.

In this sample, this clone turned up once. The rearrangement uses TRBV19 and TRBJ2-7; 7 bases line up with TRBD1. This CDR3 has 13 residues. The junction had 6 bases not matched to a gene; V was cut back by 4 bases and J by 6 bases. Looked up from germline, CDR1 is LNHDA and CDR2 is SQIVND (reference sequence). The CDR3 spells CASSKTGLGEQYF. CDR3 DNA: TGTGCCAGTAGTAAGACAGGGTTGGGCGAGCAGTACTTC.

The rearrangement joins TRBV5-1 to TRBJ2-1; 9 bases line up with TRBD2. Germline-derived CDR1 and CDR2 are SGHRS and YFSETQ. The junction had 4 bases not matched to a gene; V was cut back by 2 bases and J by 4 bases. The CDR3 runs to 15 residues. This CDR3 reads CASSFSGREYNEQFF. CDR3 DNA: TGCGCCAGCAGCTTTAGCGGGAGAGAGTACAATGAGCAGTTCTTC.

This chain connects TRBV19 to TRBJ2-7; 9 bases are shared with TRBD2. After removal of 3 bases from V and 4 bases from J, the junction contained 7 bases not matched to a gene. This CDR3 is built from 15 residues. The germline V gene encodes CDR1 LNHDA and CDR2 SQIVND (reference sequence). In nucleotides, the CDR3 is TGTGCCAGTAGTATTCTGGCGGGAGGGGAGTACGAGCAGTACTTC. This encodes CASSILAGGEYEQYF.

The CDR3 reads CASSAKGASQTQYF. As DNA, the CDR3 is TGTGCCAGCAGCGCAAAGGGGGCTTCACAGACCCAGTACTTC. The chain is built from TRBV5-4 and TRBJ2-5; TRBD1 matches 7 bases. This CDR3 comprises 14 residues. Unmatched junction bases numbered 9, after V lost 4 bases and J lost 6 bases. The germline gives CDR1 SGHNT, CDR2 YYREEE (reference sequence).

The rearrangement links TRBV4-1 to TRBJ2-5, with a tentative D call TRBD2 (5 bases). V was pared by 1 base and J by 1 base, with 7 bases between. Looked up from germline, CDR1 is MGHRA and CDR2 is YSYEKL. This CDR3 has 14 residues. The CDR3 here is CASSQAGSQETQYF. The DNA for the CDR3 is TGCGCCAGCAGCCAAGCTGGGAGCCAAGAGACCCAGTACTTC.

The chain recombines TRBV5-4 with TRBJ2-3; D is unresolved. The CDR3 totals 13 residues. V was trimmed by 4 bases and J by 3 bases, leaving 9 bases between them. Germline V gives CDR1 SGHNT, CDR2 YYREEE (reference sequence). CDR3 nucleotides: TGTGCCAGCAGCCACCCCAAAACAGATACGCAGTATTTT. Amino acid sequence: CASSHPKTDTQYF.

The gene calls are TRBV4-1 and TRBJ2-2, with no clear D. V shed 1 base and J shed 4 bases, with 10 bases lying between them. Germline-derived CDR1 and CDR2 are MGHRA and YSYEKL. The CDR3 length is 15 residues. CDR3: CASSQVKAITGELFF. CDR3 DNA sequence: TGCGCCAGCAGCCAAGTGAAGGCTATCACCGGGGAGCTGTTTTTT.

Remarks on this clone: Its ends do not fully match the called genes, so a read error is possible. V gene TRBV15 combines with J gene TRBJ2-7, with TRBD1 matching over 8 bases. Germline V gene sequence: CDR1 LNHNV, CDR2 YYDKDF (reference sequence). This CDR3 spans 14 amino acids. The CDR3 protein is CAISTGGVGYEQYF. For the CDR3, the DNA is TGTGCCATCAGCACAGGGGGAGTTGGCTACGAGCAGTACTTC.

The chain carries TRBV10-2 and TRBJ1-1; TRBD1 is a possible D gene (5 bases). CDR3 length: 12 residues. The V gene's germline CDR1 is WSHSY and CDR2 SAAADI. V dropped 4 bases and J dropped 5 bases, with 8 bases sitting between them. In nucleotides, the CDR3 is TGCGCCAGCAGTGCGGGGGGGACTGAAGCTTTCTTT. This sequence encodes CASSAGGTEAFF.

The J gene is TRBJ2-2, the V gene TRBV18; 8 bases match TRBD2. Losses at the gene ends were 4 bases for V and 6 bases for J; bases not matched to a gene: 7. Per the germline V gene, CDR1 is KGHSH and CDR2 is LQKENI. CDR3 length: 15 amino acids. Here the CDR3 reads CASSRASGSAGELFF. In nucleotides, the CDR3 is TGTGCCAGCTCACGGGCTAGCGGGTCCGCCGGGGAGCTGTTTTTT.

The chain combines TRBV27 with TRBJ1-1, with unresolved D. The CDR3 has 13 amino acids. V was cut by 5 bases and J by 4 bases, with 11 bases left in between. Germline V lookup: CDR1 MNHEY, CDR2 SMNVEV (reference sequence). CDR3 amino acids: CASSPMSSTEAFF. The CDR3 nucleotides are TGTGCCAGCAGTCCGATGAGTAGCACTGAAGCTTTCTTT.

The chain joins TRBV11-2 to TRBJ2-3; TRBD2 aligns across 9 bases. Trimming removed 4 bases from V and 0 bases from J; junction bases left unmatched: 2. CDR1 and CDR2 (germline): SGHAT, FQNNGV. The CDR3 totals 15 residues. The DNA of the CDR3 is TGTGCCAGCAGCTCTAGCGGGGCAAGCACAGATACGCAGTATTTT. It is translated as CASSSSGASTDTQYF.

This chain uses TRBV28 with TRBJ1-5; D is undetermined. The length of the CDR3 is 14 residues. Germline-derived CDR1 and CDR2 are MDHEN and SYDVKM. V was cut by 4 bases and J by 0 bases, with 7 bases left in between. In DNA, the CDR3 is TGTGCCAGCAGTTATCTCCATAGCAATCAGCCCCAGCATTTT. This sequence encodes CASSYLHSNQPQHF.

This chain connects TRBV6-5 to TRBJ1-3, with D unresolved. Trimming removed 0 bases at V and 1 base at J, with 10 bases between. Germline V gene sequence: CDR1 MNHEY, CDR2 SVGAGI. This CDR3 has 16 amino acids. This chain's CDR3 is CASSYSRPGSGNTIYF. DNA for the CDR3: TGTGCCAGCAGTTACTCGAGGCCTGGATCTGGAAACACCATATATTTT.

This clone was counted a single time. This sample also contains other DNA sequences that code for the same CDR3. The J gene is TRBJ2-3, the V gene TRBV18, with TRBD2 identical over 9 bases. CDR1 and CDR2 from the germline V gene are KGHSH and LQKENI. J was trimmed by 0 bases and V by 6 bases; bases with no gene match: 4. The CDR3 is made up of 15 amino acids. CDR3 in amino acids: CASSFGLASTDTQYF. For the CDR3, the DNA is TGTGCCAGCTCGTTCGGACTAGCGAGCACAGATACGCAGTATTTT.

The rearrangement uses TRBV5-1 and TRBJ2-3; D gene unclear. V lost 4 bases and J 3 bases, leaving 9 bases between the germline ends. CDR3 size: 13 residues. Germline V gene data show CDR1 as SGHRS and CDR2 as YFSETQ. The CDR3 sequence: CASSRTATDTQYF. In nucleotides, the CDR3 is TGCGCCAGCAGCAGAACAGCTACAGATACGCAGTATTTT.

This clone showed up just once. The CDR3 DNA reads as TGTGCCAGCAGTCCCATGCCCAGGCTGGAGACCCAGTACTTC. Translated: CASSPMPRLETQYF. The chain is built from TRBV27 and TRBJ2-5; unclear D gene. The V gene lost 5 bases and the J gene lost 5 bases, with 15 bases spanning the gap. The length of the CDR3 is 14 residues. Germline CDR1 reads MNHEY; CDR2 reads SMNVEV (reference sequence).

This chain connects TRBV5-1 to TRBJ2-3; 7 nucleotides match TRBD1. Germline V gene data show CDR1 as SGHRS and CDR2 as YFSETQ. Trimming cost V 5 bases and J 0 bases; bases outside gene matches: 12. The CDR3 covers 17 residues. Here the CDR3 DNA reads TGCGCCAGCAGATATTCCCCGTCAGGGGGAAGCACAGATACGCAGTATTTT. Its translation is CASRYSPSGGSTDTQYF.

This clone was counted once. The chain recombines TRBV9 with TRBJ2-5; D is uncertain. The CDR3 spans 16 residues. Germline CDR1 SGDLS, CDR2 YYNGEE. V shed 0 bases and J shed 2 bases, with 14 bases lying between them. The CDR3 nucleotides are TGTGCCAGCAGCGTAGCCTCCCAGCGCCAACAAGAGACCCAGTACTTC. Its protein is CASSVASQRQQETQYF.

The chain couples TRBV30 to TRBJ1-2, with TRBD1 matching 7 bases. Germline values: CDR1 GTSNPN, CDR2 SVGIG (reference sequence). Germline trimming cut 0 bases from V and 12 bases from J; bases unmatched to any gene: 7. This CDR3 region has 12 residues. The DNA of the CDR3 is TGTGCCTGGAGTGTACAAAGACAGGGTGACACCTTC. It translates to CAWSVQRQGDTF.

The CDR3 region has the DNA TGTGCCAGCAGTGATTACGGGATAGCCGGGGAGCTGTTTTTT. Translation gives CASSDYGIAGELFF. V and J are TRBV2 and TRBJ2-2; D might be TRBD2 (5 bases). The V end lost 3 bases, the J end lost 6 bases, and 11 bases lay between the germline ends. CDR1 is SNHLY and CDR2 is FYNNEI in the germline V gene. There are 14 residues in the CDR3.

The chain has TRBV21-1 and TRBJ2-7; TRBD2 is taken as the D call from the table, unchecked against the DNA. TRBV21-1 is recorded as a pseudogene. This CDR3 spans 21 amino acids. CDR3 amino acids: CASSMGTSGSNSIARPYEQYF. The CDR3 coding sequence is TGTGCCAGCAGCATGGGGACTAGCGGGAGCAACTCAATAGCGAGGCCCTACGAGCAGTACTTC.

The table lists this clone with a count of one. The chain combines TRBV4-3 with TRBJ1-2; tentatively, D is TRBD1 (5 bases). Trimming took 0 bases from V and 0 from J, leaving 11 bases between them. Germline values: CDR1 LGHNA, CDR2 YSLEER. The CDR3 is 16 amino acids. The CDR3, as DNA: TGCGCCAGCAGCCAAGAACGGGGCACAGCTAACTATGGCTACACCTTC. Translation: CASSQERGTANYGYTF.

J is TRBJ2-5 and V is TRBV5-4, with TRBD2 identical over 7 bases. J lost 1 base, V lost 5 bases, and 11 bases had no gene match. The CDR3 consists of 16 residues. Germline V gives CDR1 SGHNT, CDR2 YYREEE (reference sequence). The CDR3 nucleotides read TGTGCCAGCAGTCGCTCGCCGGGGAGGGGCCAAGAGACCCAGTACTTC. Its protein product is CASSRSPGRGQETQYF. The complete variable domain, with remaining parts taken from reference TRBV5-4 and TRBJ2-5, reads ETGVTQSPTHLIKTRGQQVTLRCSSQSGHNTVSWYQQALGQGPQFIFQYYREEENGRGNFPPRFSGLQFPNYSSELNVNALELDDSALYLCASSRSPGRGQETQYFGPGTRLLVL.